Following are 7 T cell receptor beta chains from one sample sequenced in a study of blood T cell repertoires in COVID-19. Sequencing was performed with immunoSEQ multiplex PCR; in TCRdb, only in-frame clones are kept and a portion is missing. Of fewer than 300,000 clones listed, 75% to 90% are singletons. The sample consisted of peripheral blood. These receptors were taken from a woman aged 45-59 years with COVID-19, enrolled during active disease.

Of note for this clone: A junction end diverges from the germline sequence, so it may reflect a read error. V usage is TRBV30 and J usage is TRBJ2-2; 8 bases line up with TRBD1. Germline V gives CDR1 GTSNPN, CDR2 SVGIG (reference sequence). The CDR3 is 15 amino acids. Here the CDR3 DNA reads TGTGCCCGGAGGAGGGGACAGGTGAACACCGGGGAGCTGTTTTTT. Amino acids: CARRRGQVNTGELFF.

The chain joins TRBV29-1 to TRBJ1-2; D is perhaps TRBD1 (6 bases). The V end lost 3 bases, the J end lost 4 bases, and 18 bases lay between the germline ends. The CDR3 covers 15 residues. In germline, CDR1 is SQVTM, CDR2 ANQGSEA. This CDR3 reads CSVDEGTGRPYGYTF. The CDR3 DNA reads as TGCAGCGTTGACGAGGGCACAGGGCGACCCTATGGCTACACCTTC.

V and J are TRBV6-4 and TRBJ2-4; 7 bases map to TRBD1. Germline CDR1 is MRHNA and CDR2 is SNTAGT. This CDR3 region has 16 residues. V was pared by 4 bases and J by 0 bases, with 6 bases of the junction left unmatched. This CDR3 is CASSVEGGRAKNIQYF. As DNA, the CDR3 is TGTGCCAGCAGTGTCGAAGGGGGCAGAGCCAAAAACATTCAGTACTTC.

This rearrangement joins TRBV6-5 to TRBJ1-6; no clear D gene. The CDR3 is made up of 16 amino acids. Deletions cut 4 bases from V and 0 bases from J, with 10 bases between. CDR1 and CDR2 from the germline V gene are MNHEY and SVGAGI. The CDR3 nucleotides are TGTGCCAGCAGTTTAGTTTATAGCTCCTATAATTCACCCCTCCACTTT. Protein: CASSLVYSSYNSPLHF.

In this sample, this clone turned up a few times. The rearrangement links TRBV30 to TRBJ2-7; TRBD1 matches at 7 bases. Germline V lookup: CDR1 GTSNPN, CDR2 SVGIG (reference sequence). This CDR3 is 13 amino acids long. Trimming at V came to 1 base and at J to 7 bases, leaving 7 bases not matched to a gene. The CDR3 protein is CAWSGTTGTEQYF. The CDR3 DNA sequence: TGTGCCTGGAGTGGCACGACAGGGACGGAGCAGTACTTC.

The chain links TRBV3-1 (or the pseudogene TRBV3-2) to TRBJ2-7; 13 nucleotides line up with TRBD2. Germline V gene lookup returns CDR1 LGHDT and CDR2 YNNKEL (reference sequence). The CDR3 contains 15 residues. Trimming removed 5 bases from V and 4 bases from J; junction bases left unmatched: 5. This CDR3 is CASSLGLAGSYEQYF. The DNA for the CDR3 is TGTGCCAGCAGCTTGGGACTAGCGGGGTCATACGAGCAGTACTTC.

This sequence joins TRBV18 and TRBJ2-7, with 7 bases lining up with TRBD1. Germline V gene data show CDR1 as KGHSH and CDR2 as LQKENI. The CDR3 length is 16 residues. J lost 7 bases, V lost 3 bases, and 15 bases had no gene match. The CDR3 here is CASSPVGDRPTGEQYF. The CDR3 region has the DNA TGTGCCAGCTCACCTGTGGGGGACAGACCTACTGGGGAGCAGTACTTC.